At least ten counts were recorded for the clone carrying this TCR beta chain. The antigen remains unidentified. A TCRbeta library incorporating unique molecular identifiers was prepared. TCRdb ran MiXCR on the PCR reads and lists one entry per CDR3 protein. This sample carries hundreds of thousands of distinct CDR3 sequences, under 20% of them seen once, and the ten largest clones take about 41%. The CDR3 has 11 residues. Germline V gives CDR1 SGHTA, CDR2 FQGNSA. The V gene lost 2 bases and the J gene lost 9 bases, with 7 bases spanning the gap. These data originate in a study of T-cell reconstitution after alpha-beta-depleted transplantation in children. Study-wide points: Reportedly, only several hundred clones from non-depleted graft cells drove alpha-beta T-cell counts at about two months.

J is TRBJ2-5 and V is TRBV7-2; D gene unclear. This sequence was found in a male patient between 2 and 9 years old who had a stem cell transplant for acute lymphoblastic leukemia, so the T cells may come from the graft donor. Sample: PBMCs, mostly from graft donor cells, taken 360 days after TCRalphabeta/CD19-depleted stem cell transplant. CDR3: CASSLMVAQYF. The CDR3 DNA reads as TGTGCCAGCAGCTTAATGGTGGCCCAGTACTTC.